A single sample gave rise to the 3 T cell receptor beta chains below, sequenced in a study of alternative splicing in chronic myeloid leukemia remission. Study background: Trial remission samples were taken at major or complete molecular response, at 12 or 24 months.

Libraries were built from poly-A-enriched mRNA from approximately 0.92 ug total RNA. Reprocessing the bulk RNA-seq reads, TCRdb reports a single entry for every CDR3 protein and omits DNA. The table includes 300 to 350 distinct CDR3 sequences, about 98% detected once. The starting material was PBMCs or total blood leukocytes (not recorded which), obtained during remission. All receptors derive from an adult with chronic myeloid leukemia.

The J gene is TRBJ2-1, the V gene TRBV5-1; TCRdb returns TRBD2, unconfirmable since there is no DNA. The CDR3 is 16 amino acids. Looked up from germline, CDR1 is SGHRS and CDR2 is YFSETQ. The CDR3 is CASSFGSGSSYNEQFF.

This clonotype was observed once. V is TRBV29-1 and J is TRBJ2-6; TCRdb returns TRBD2, unconfirmable since there is no DNA. Germline CDR1 reads SQVTM; CDR2 reads ANQGSEA. The CDR3 has 13 amino acids. The CDR3 loop is CSVRSVGANVLTF. The full variable domain, with the rest looked up from reference TRBV29-1 and TRBJ2-6, is SAVISQKPSRDICQRGTSLTIQCQVDSQVTMMFWYRQQPGQSLTLIATANQGSEATYESGFVIDKFPISRPNLTFSTLTVSNMSPEDSSIYLCSVRSVGANVLTFGAGSRLTVL.

This clonotype was counted a single time. This chain joins TRBV24-1 and TRBJ1-5; absent DNA, TCRdb's TRBD1 call cannot be checked. Germline V lookup: CDR1 KGHDR, CDR2 SFDVKD. The CDR3 totals 15 residues. CDR3 sequence reads: CATSEKTGGNQPQHF.